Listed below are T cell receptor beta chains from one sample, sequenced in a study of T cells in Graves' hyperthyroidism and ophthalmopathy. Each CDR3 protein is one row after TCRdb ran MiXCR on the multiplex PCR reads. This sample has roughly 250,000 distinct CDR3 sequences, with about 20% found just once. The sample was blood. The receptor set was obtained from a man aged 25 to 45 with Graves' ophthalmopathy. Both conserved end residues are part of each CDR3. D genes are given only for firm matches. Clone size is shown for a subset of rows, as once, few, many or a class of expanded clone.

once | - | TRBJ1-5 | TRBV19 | CASTTKGSNQPQHF | TGTGCCAGTACTACGAAGGGGAGCAATCAGCCCCAGCATTTT
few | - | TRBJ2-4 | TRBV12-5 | CASLGNGGIQYF | TGTGCTAGTCTTGGAAACGGCGGCATTCAGTACTTC
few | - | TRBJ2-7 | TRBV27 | CASTLGREQYF | TGTGCCAGCACATTAGGTCGCGAGCAGTACTTC
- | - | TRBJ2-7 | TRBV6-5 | CASSYRTAYEQYF | TGTGCCAGCAGTTACCGGACCGCGTACGAGCAGTACTTC
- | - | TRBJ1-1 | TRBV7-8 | CASSPVTEAFF | TGTGCCAGCAGCCCCGTCACTGAAGCTTTCTTT
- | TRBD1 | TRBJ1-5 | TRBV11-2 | CASSSWDRVGNQPQHF | TGTGCCAGCAGCTCCTGGGACAGGGTAGGCAATCAGCCCCAGCATTTT
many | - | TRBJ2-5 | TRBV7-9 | CASSPTWQGRETQYF | TGTGCCAGCAGCCCCACGTGGCAGGGGCGGGAGACCCAGTACTTC
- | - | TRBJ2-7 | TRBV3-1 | CASSPRTGDAYEQYF | TGTGCCAGCAGCCCACGGACCGGGGACGCCTACGAGCAGTACTTC
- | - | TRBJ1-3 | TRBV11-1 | CASSLDPSGNTIYF | TGTGCCAGCAGCTTAGACCCCTCTGGAAACACCATATATTTT
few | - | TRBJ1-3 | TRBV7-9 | CASSSAGEGNTIYF | TGTGCCAGCAGCTCCGCCGGAGAAGGAAACACCATATATTTT
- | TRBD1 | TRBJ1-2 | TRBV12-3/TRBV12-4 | CASRSTTGGNYGYTF | TGTGCCAGCAGGTCAACGACAGGGGGAAACTATGGCTACACCTTC
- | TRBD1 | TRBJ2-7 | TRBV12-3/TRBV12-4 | CASSPWDSLYEQYF | TGTGCCAGCAGTCCATGGGACAGCCTCTACGAGCAGTACTTC
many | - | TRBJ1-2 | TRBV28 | CASSLFPGAYGYTF | TGTGCCAGCAGTTTATTTCCAGGGGCCTATGGCTACACCTTC
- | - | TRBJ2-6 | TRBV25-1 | CASSVGGSGANVLTF | TGTGCCAGCAGTGTCGGGGGCTCTGGGGCCAACGTCCTGACTTTC
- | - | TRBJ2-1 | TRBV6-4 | CASSDSGTSTFNEQFF | TGTGCCAGCAGTGACTCCGGGACAAGCACATTCAATGAGCAGTTCTTC
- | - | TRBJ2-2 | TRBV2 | CASKGASNTGELFF | TGTGCCAGCAAGGGCGCTTCGAACACCGGGGAGCTGTTTTTT
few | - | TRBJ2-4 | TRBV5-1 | CASSLTGEKNIQYF | TGCGCCAGCAGCTTGACGGGGGAGAAAAACATTCAGTACTTC
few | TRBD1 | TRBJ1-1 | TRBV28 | CASSSGGTGGTEAFF | TGTGCCAGCAGCTCCGGTGGGACAGGGGGCACTGAAGCTTTCTTT
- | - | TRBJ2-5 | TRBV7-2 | CASSSVDRQETQYF | TGTGCCAGCAGCTCGGTCGACAGGCAAGAGACCCAGTACTTC
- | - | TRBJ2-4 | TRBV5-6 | CASSFRTRGSNIQYF | TGTGCCAGCAGCTTCCGGACAAGGGGATCGAACATTCAGTACTTC
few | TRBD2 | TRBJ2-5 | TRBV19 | CASSGTLAGEETQYF | TGTGCCAGTAGTGGAACCTTAGCGGGAGAGGAGACCCAGTACTTC
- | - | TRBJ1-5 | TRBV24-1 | CATSDLAGPQHF | TGTGCCACCAGTGATCTTGCCGGGCCCCAGCATTTT
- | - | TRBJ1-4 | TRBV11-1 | CASSFGKANKKLFF | TGTGCCAGCAGCTTCGGGAAGGCTAATAAAAAACTGTTTTTT
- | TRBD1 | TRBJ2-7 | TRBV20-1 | CSAKTGGNEQYF | TGCAGTGCAAAGACAGGGGGCAACGAGCAGTACTTC
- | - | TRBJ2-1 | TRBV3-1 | CASSQDFRGNEQFF | TGTGCCAGCAGCCAAGATTTCAGGGGTAATGAGCAGTTCTTC
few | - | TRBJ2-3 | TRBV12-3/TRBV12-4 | CASSLGGAGTDTQYF | TGTGCCAGCAGTTTGGGGGGTGCGGGCACAGATACGCAGTATTTT
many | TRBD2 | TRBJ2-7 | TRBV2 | CASSDGGGDYNEQYF | TGTGCCAGCAGTGATGGGGGTGGGGACTATAACGAGCAGTACTTC
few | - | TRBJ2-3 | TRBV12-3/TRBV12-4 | CASSSNTLDTQYF | TGTGCCAGCAGTTCCAACACCTTGGATACGCAGTATTTT
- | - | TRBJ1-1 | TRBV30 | CAWSVRGLGNTEAFF | TGTGCCTGGAGTGTACGAGGTTTAGGGAACACTGAAGCTTTCTTT
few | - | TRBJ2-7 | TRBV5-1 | CASRTGPYEQYF | TGCGCCAGCAGAACCGGACCCTACGAGCAGTACTTC
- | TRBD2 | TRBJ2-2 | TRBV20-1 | CSPVIGCSGRPNTGELFF | TGCAGCCCCGTAATAGGTTGTAGCGGGAGACCGAACACCGGGGAGCTGTTTTTT
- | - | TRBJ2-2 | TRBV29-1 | CSALTATGELFF | TGCAGCGCTCTGACGGCGACCGGGGAGCTGTTTTTT
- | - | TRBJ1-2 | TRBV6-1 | CASSERMAADPDGYTF | TGTGCCAGCAGTGAACGAATGGCAGCCGACCCGGATGGCTACACCTTC
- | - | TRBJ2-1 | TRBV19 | CASSYGRALGNEQFF | TGTGCCAGTAGTTACGGTCGGGCCCTGGGAAATGAGCAGTTCTTC
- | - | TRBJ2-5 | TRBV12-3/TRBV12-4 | CASSFTGAGETQYF | TGTGCCAGCAGTTTCACGGGGGCGGGGGAGACCCAGTACTTC
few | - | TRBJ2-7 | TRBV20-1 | CSIREDVSYEQYF | TGCAGTATAAGGGAAGACGTCTCCTACGAGCAGTACTTC
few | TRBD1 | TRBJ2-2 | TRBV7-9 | CASSLELLGTGNTGELFF | TGTGCCAGCAGCTTAGAATTGCTGGGGACAGGGAACACCGGGGAGCTGTTTTTT
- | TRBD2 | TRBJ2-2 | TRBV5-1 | CASSMTSRSGELFF | TGCGCCAGCAGCATGACTAGCAGGTCCGGGGAGCTGTTTTTT
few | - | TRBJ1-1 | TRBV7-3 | CASSLNGVGNTEAFF | TGTGCCAGCAGCTTAAACGGGGTGGGGAACACTGAAGCTTTCTTT
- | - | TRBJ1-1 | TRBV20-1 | CSAALGGIGTEAFF | TGCAGTGCTGCCCTTGGGGGTATTGGTACTGAAGCTTTCTTT
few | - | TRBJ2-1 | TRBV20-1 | CSARGRYNEQFF | TGCAGTGCTCGGGGACGTTACAATGAGCAGTTCTTC
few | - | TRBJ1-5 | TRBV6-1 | CASSEIPTGFRVGQPQHF | TGTGCCAGCAGTGAAATCCCAACAGGTTTTAGGGTGGGTCAGCCCCAGCATTTT
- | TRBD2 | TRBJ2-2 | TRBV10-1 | CASSDVSLAGNTGELFF | TGCGCCAGCAGTGACGTCTCACTAGCGGGGAACACCGGGGAGCTGTTTTTT
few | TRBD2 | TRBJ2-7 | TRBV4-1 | CASSPSMTSVSSYEQYF | TGCGCCAGCAGCCCAAGTATGACTAGCGTGAGCTCCTACGAGCAGTACTTC
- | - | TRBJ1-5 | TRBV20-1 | CSVKAPGGNQPQHF | TGCAGTGTCAAGGCGCCGGGCGGCAATCAGCCCCAGCATTTT
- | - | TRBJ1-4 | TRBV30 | CAWSSLEKLFF | TGTGCCTGGAGTTCTCTAGAAAAACTGTTTTTT
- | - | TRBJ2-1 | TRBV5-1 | CASSLGGGNSYNEQFF | TGCGCCAGCAGCTTGGGGGGCGGGAACTCCTACAATGAGCAGTTCTTC
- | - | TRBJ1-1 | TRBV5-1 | CASSLGPGPWNTEAFF | TGCGCCAGCAGCCTGGGGCCCGGGCCTTGGAACACTGAAGCTTTCTTT
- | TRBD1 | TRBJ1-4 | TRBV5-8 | CASSPDRADEKLFF | TGTGCCAGCAGCCCGGACAGGGCGGATGAAAAACTGTTTTTT
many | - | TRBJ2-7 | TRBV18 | CASSPPADRYYEQYF | TGTGCCAGCTCACCACCAGCGGACCGCTACTACGAGCAGTACTTC
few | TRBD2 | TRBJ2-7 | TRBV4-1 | CASSQVPGEGYEQYF | TGCGCCAGCAGCCAAGTTCCCGGGGAGGGCTACGAGCAGTACTTC
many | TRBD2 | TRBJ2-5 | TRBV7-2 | CASSPMGLAGVETQYF | TGTGCCAGCAGCCCAATGGGGCTAGCGGGAGTCGAGACCCAGTACTTC
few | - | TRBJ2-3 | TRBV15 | CATSVKWGSTDTQYF | TGTGCCACCAGCGTCAAGTGGGGAAGCACAGATACGCAGTATTTT
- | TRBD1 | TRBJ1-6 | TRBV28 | CASDRDRGSPLHF | TGTGCCAGCGACCGGGACAGGGGATCACCCCTCCACTTT
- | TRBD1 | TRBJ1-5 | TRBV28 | CASSFPGQGSRNQPQHF | TGTGCCAGCAGTTTCCCCGGACAGGGTTCACGGAATCAGCCCCAGCATTTT